A selection of T cell receptor beta chains follows, all from one sample in a study of OX40 agonist ivuxolimab in advanced cancers. TCRdb's table, derived via immunoSEQ multiplex PCR, lists solely in-frame clones and lacks some. This sample carries some 32,000 clones, 84% of them seen once, and the ten largest clones take approximately 21%. The specimen was CD4+ or CD8+ T cells sorted from blood, collected in a trial of the OX40 agonist ivuxolimab. The receptor set was obtained from an adult with an advanced solid tumor such as melanoma, head and neck, liver or kidney cancer. Both conserved end residues are part of each CDR3. The order of the fields is V gene, J gene, clone size, D gene, CDR3 DNA, CDR3 protein. A D gene is named only where the DNA matches it firmly. Part of the rows lack a size; the others show once, few, many or a class for expanded clones.

>TRBV30|TRBJ2-7|.|.
TGTGCCTGGAGCCCCGGGACGGCCGACGAGCAGTACTTC
CAWSPGTADEQYF
>TRBV27|TRBJ1-1|once|.
TGTGCCAGCAGTCCCCCATTCGCGCTTGGCACTGAAGCTTTCTTT
CASSPPFALGTEAFF
>TRBV6-6|TRBJ1-4|.|.
TGTGCCAGCAGTTCCACAGGGTACGAAAAACTGTTTTTT
CASSSTGYEKLFF
>TRBV11-2|TRBJ2-6|.|TRBD1
TGTGCCAGCAGCTCCGGGACAGGGGGCGGGGCCAACGTCCTGACTTTC
CASSSGTGGGANVLTF
>TRBV27|TRBJ1-1|medium-sized|.
TGTGCCAGCAGGGGGAGCAGGGGCACTGAAGCTTTCTTT
CASRGSRGTEAFF
>TRBV2|TRBJ2-1|few|TRBD2
TGTGCCAGCAGTGGCAGTACTAGCGGGGTTTCCTACAATGAGCAGTTCTTC
CASSGSTSGVSYNEQFF
>TRBV9|TRBJ2-3|.|.
TGTGCCAGCAGCGTCAACACAGATACGCAGTATTTT
CASSVNTDTQYF
>TRBV13|TRBJ1-2|once|.
TGTGCCAGCAGCTATCGGGACACCCTTAACTATGGCTACACCTTC
CASSYRDTLNYGYTF
>TRBV9|TRBJ2-3|.|.
TGTGCCAGCAGCGTGTACCACACAGATACGCAGTATTTT
CASSVYHTDTQYF
>TRBV28|TRBJ2-7|.|.
TGTGCCAGCAGTTTAACCCGGGACATTGGTAGACACGAGCAGTACTTC
CASSLTRDIGRHEQYF
>TRBV5-1|TRBJ2-2|.|.
TGCGCCAGCAGGTCGGGACAGAACACCGGGGAGCTGTTTTTT
CASRSGQNTGELFF
>TRBV28|TRBJ1-1|.|.
TGTGCCAGCAGTTCCTCCCAGACAGTCATGAACACTGAAGCTTTCTTT
CASSSSQTVMNTEAFF
>TRBV27|TRBJ1-2|.|TRBD1
TGTGCCAGCAGTTTAACCACCGGGACAGGACTAAGTGGCTACACCTTC
CASSLTTGTGLSGYTF
>TRBV4-2|TRBJ2-5|medium-sized|TRBD2
TGTGCCAGCAGCCAAGGGACTAGCGGGGGGGCGGAGACCCAGTACTTC
CASSQGTSGGAETQYF
>TRBV7-3|TRBJ2-7|.|.
TGTGCCAGCAGCTTAGGTCTATTCTACGAGCAGTACTTC
CASSLGLFYEQYF
>TRBV27|TRBJ1-1|once|TRBD1
TGTGCCAGCAGTTGGACAGGGGGCGCCATGAACACTGAAGCTTTCTTT
CASSWTGGAMNTEAFF
>TRBV6-6|TRBJ2-7|once|.
TGTGCCAGCAGTTCCCTTCTGGTCCCGCGCTACGAGCAGTACTTC
CASSSLLVPRYEQYF
>TRBV6-6|TRBJ1-2|once|.
TGTGCCAGCAGCCCACAGTATGGCTACACCTTC
CASSPQYGYTF
>TRBV10-3|TRBJ2-1|.|TRBD1
TGTGCCATCAGTGAAACTTGGACAGGGGCTAACAATGAGCAGTTCTTC
CAISETWTGANNEQFF
>TRBV6-6|TRBJ1-6|.|.
TGTGCCAGCACCACCGTGGGGGCATCGGATTCACCCCTCCACTTT
CASTTVGASDSPLHF
>TRBV6-1|TRBJ2-6|.|.
TGTGCCAGCAACGGGCGGGGCTCTGGGGCCAACGTCCTGACTTTC
CASNGRGSGANVLTF
>TRBV6-1|TRBJ2-7|.|.
TGTGCCAGCAGGAGGGATGCCTACGAGCAGTACTTC
CASRRDAYEQYF
>TRBV9|TRBJ2-7|few|.
TGTGCCAGCAGCACGGGGGACCGCCCCTACGAGCAGTACTTC
CASSTGDRPYEQYF
>TRBV9|TRBJ2-7|.|TRBD1
TGTGCCAGCAGCGTAGGACAGGGTCAAACCTACGAGCAGTACTTC
CASSVGQGQTYEQYF
>TRBV28|TRBJ2-2|few|TRBD1
TGTGCCAGCAGTTTACTAACAGGGGGCTCGGGCGGGGAGCTGTTTTTT
CASSLLTGGSGGELFF
>TRBV7-9|TRBJ1-1|.|.
TGTGCCAGCAGCCCTACCGGGACCCCGAGGGACACTGAAGCTTTCTTT
CASSPTGTPRDTEAFF